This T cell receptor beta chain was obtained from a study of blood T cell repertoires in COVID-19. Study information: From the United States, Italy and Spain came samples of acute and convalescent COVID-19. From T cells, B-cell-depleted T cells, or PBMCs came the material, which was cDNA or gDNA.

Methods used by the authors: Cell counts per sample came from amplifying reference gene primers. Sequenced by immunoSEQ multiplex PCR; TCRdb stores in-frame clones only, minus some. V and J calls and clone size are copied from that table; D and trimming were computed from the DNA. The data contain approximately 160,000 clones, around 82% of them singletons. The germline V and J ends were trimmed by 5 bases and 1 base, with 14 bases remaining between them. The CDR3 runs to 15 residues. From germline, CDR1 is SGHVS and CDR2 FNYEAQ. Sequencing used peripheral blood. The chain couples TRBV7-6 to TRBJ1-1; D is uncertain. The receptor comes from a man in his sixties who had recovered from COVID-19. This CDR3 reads CASSPTRGGNTEAFF. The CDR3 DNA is TGTGCCAGCAGCCCCACGAGAGGTGGGAACACTGAAGCTTTCTTT.